This T cell receptor (beta chain) stems from a study of blood T cell repertoires in COVID-19. Study context: Whether acute or convalescent, the COVID-19 samples came from the United States, Italy and Spain.

The protocol was immunoSEQ multiplex PCR, while the TCRdb copy is restricted to in-frame clones and leaves out a portion. The sample includes 200,000 to 250,000 clones, around four fifths seen only once; the top ten take around 16%. V was cut by 3 bases and J by 1 base, with 9 bases left in between. The CDR3 sequence is 15 residues long. The germline V gene has CDR1 LGHNA and CDR2 YSLEER. This receptor was taken from a middle-aged man who had recovered from COVID-19. The genes are TRBV4-3 and TRBJ2-2; D is perhaps TRBD1 (6 bases). The source material was PBMCs or T cells enriched from blood (not recorded which). CDR3 bases: TGCGCCAGCAGCCAGGCAGGGGTGAACACCGGGGAGCTGTTTTTT. It yields the protein CASSQAGVNTGELFF.